Below, 18 T cell receptor beta chains from the same sample are listed, as sequenced in a study of T-cell reconstitution after alpha-beta-depleted transplantation in children. Preparing the TCRbeta library involved the use of unique molecular identifiers. Via MiXCR, TCRdb re-called the PCR reads, giving one row per CDR3 protein. The data show about 640,000 distinct CDR3 sequences, with approximately 15% seen just once and over 0.95% held by the top ten. The sequencing here drew on PBMCs from the stem cell graft donor, taken from the stem cell graft. These receptors were collected from a human donor who donated a stem cell graft to a child with acute myeloid leukemia.

This clonotype was counted many times. The V gene is TRBV10-3, the J gene TRBJ2-5, with D possibly called TRBD1 or TRBD2 (5 bases each). Germline V gene data show CDR1 as ENHRY and CDR2 as SYGVKD. CDR3 length: 18 residues. Deletions cut 0 bases from V and 3 bases from J, with 20 bases between. Here the CDR3 DNA reads TGTGCCATCAGTGAGTCGGGGGACGGATCTTTGGGAGAAGAGACCCAGTACTTC. This gives the protein CAISESGDGSLGEETQYF.

The table lists this clonotype with many counts. The chain couples TRBV20-1 to TRBJ2-1, with D possibly TRBD2 on 5 matching bases. The CDR3 totals 13 residues. Germline assignment: CDR1 DFQATT and CDR2 SNEGSKA (reference sequence). The V end lost 0 bases, the J end lost 8 bases, and 11 bases lay between the germline ends. This CDR3 reads CSARDPGIDEQFF. The CDR3 DNA reads as TGCAGTGCTAGAGATCCGGGGATAGATGAGCAGTTCTTC.

Concerning this clonotype itself: This may stem from a read error, because a much larger clone lies one nucleotide away. This rearrangement joins TRBV29-1 to TRBJ2-3; D might be TRBD1 (6 bases). The CDR3 covers 13 residues. CDR1 SQVTM and CDR2 ANQGSEA come from the germline V gene. The CDR3 sequence: CSVVTGGTGTQYF. The CDR3 DNA follows: TGCAGCGTGGTGACAGGAGGCACAGGTACGCAGTATTTT.

The chain joins TRBV11-2 to TRBJ2-2; D uncertain. Germline V lookup: CDR1 SGHAT, CDR2 FQNNGV. The CDR3 extends over 15 amino acids. Trimming took off 4 bases at V and 5 bases at J, with 14 bases between the two ends. This CDR3 is CASSSIAGRTGELFF. The DNA of the CDR3 is TGTGCCAGCAGCTCTATTGCTGGTCGGACCGGGGAGCTGTTTTTT.

There are a few counts of this clonotype. The gene calls are TRBV20-1 and TRBJ2-1, with 10 bases matching TRBD2. The junction had 8 bases not matched to a gene; V was cut back by 6 bases and J by 3 bases. The CDR3 is 15 residues long. Germline V gene sequence: CDR1 DFQATT, CDR2 SNEGSKA (reference sequence). The CDR3 loop reads CSAAPPSGGYNEQFF. CDR3 DNA sequence: TGCAGTGCCGCCCCCCCTAGCGGGGGCTACAATGAGCAGTTCTTC.

This clonotype has only a few counts. The chain is built from TRBV7-2 and TRBJ2-2, with a weak D call TRBD2 (5 bases). The germline V gene has CDR1 SGHTA and CDR2 FQGNSA. This CDR3 spans 16 amino acids. Trimming took 3 bases from V and 4 from J, leaving 15 bases between them. CDR3 sequence reads: CASSLRAGGPTGELFF. CDR3 nucleotides: TGTGCCAGCAGCTTGCGGGCAGGTGGACCCACCGGGGAGCTGTTTTTT.

The V and J genes are TRBV7-2 and TRBJ1-1; no clear D gene. Trimming stripped 2 bases from V and 1 base from J, with 8 bases between. This CDR3 is built from 14 residues. CDR1 is SGHTA, CDR2 FQGNSA, per germline. CDR3 sequence reads: CASSLTRQNTEAFF. DNA for the CDR3: TGTGCCAGCAGCTTAACCCGGCAGAACACTGAAGCTTTCTTT. The whole variable domain, filled in from reference TRBV7-2 and TRBJ1-1, reads GAGVSQSPSNKVTEKGKDVELRCDPISGHTALYWYRQSLGQGLEFLIYFQGNSAPDKSGLPSDRFSAERTGGSVSTLTIQRTQQEDSAVYLCASSLTRQNTEAFFGQGTRLTVV.

In its sample, this clonotype was seen a few times. Germline and junction disagree at one end, which may indicate a read error. J is TRBJ1-4 and V is TRBV20-1, with TRBD1 as a possible D gene (6 bases). Germline assignment: CDR1 DFQATT and CDR2 SNEGSKA (reference sequence). The CDR3 has 16 residues. The CDR3 reads CCAIRLLRDNQEKLFF. The CDR3 nucleotides are TGCTGTGCTATTCGACTCCTCCGGGACAATCAGGAAAAACTGTTTTTT.

This clonotype was seen a handful of times. The rearrangement uses TRBV6-2 or TRBV6-3 and TRBJ1-3; 9 bases line up with TRBD1. Germline V CDR1 and CDR2: MNHEY, SVGEGT. Trimming removed 5 bases from V and 0 bases from J; junction bases left unmatched: 8. The CDR3 length is 17 residues. Here the CDR3 reads CASSRDRVLSSGNTIYF. The DNA of the CDR3 is TGTGCCAGCAGTCGGGACAGGGTTTTAAGCTCTGGAAACACCATATATTTT.

This rearrangement joins TRBV6-5 to TRBJ1-5; weak D call: TRBD1 (6 bases). CDR3 size: 19 residues. Germline CDR1 MNHEY, CDR2 SVGAGI. V lost 0 bases and J lost 7, with 25 bases in between. This CDR3 reads CASSYSTLSGGAEKQPQHF. The CDR3 nucleotides are TGTGCCAGCAGTTACTCGACCCTGAGTGGGGGGGCGGAGAAGCAGCCCCAGCATTTT.

There are many counts of this clonotype. The CDR3 here is CAISDSVDSYEQYV. DNA of the CDR3: TGTGCCATCAGTGATTCGGTTGACTCCTACGAGCAGTACGTC. The chain links TRBV10-3 to TRBJ2-7; D call uncertain. V was shortened by 3 bases and J by 0 bases, with 9 bases between the two germline ends. In germline, CDR1 is ENHRY, CDR2 SYGVKD. The CDR3 spans 14 residues.

The chain has TRBV7-2 and TRBJ2-1, with TRBD1 as a possible D gene (5 bases). The CDR3 totals 17 residues. V lost 6 bases and J 4 bases, leaving 22 bases between the germline ends. Germline V gene sequence: CDR1 SGHTA, CDR2 FQGNSA. The CDR3 region is CASSRPETANFYNEQFF. CDR3 DNA: TGTGCCAGCAGTCGACCCGAGACAGCGAACTTTTACAATGAGCAGTTCTTC.

The V and J genes are TRBV7-2 and TRBJ1-6; D gene ambiguous. This CDR3 has 14 residues. CDR1 is SGHTA, CDR2 FQGNSA, per germline. The germline V and J ends were trimmed by 4 bases and 7 bases, with 11 bases remaining between them. CDR3 sequence reads: CASSSQPQNSPLHF. The CDR3 region has the DNA TGTGCCAGCAGCTCCCAACCGCAGAATTCACCCCTCCACTTT.

This rearrangement joins TRBV12-3 or TRBV12-4 to TRBJ2-2; the match to TRBD2 covers 7 bases. This CDR3 is 13 amino acids long. Trimming removed 5 bases from V and 7 bases from J; junction bases left unmatched: 4. In nucleotides, the CDR3 is TGTGCCAGCAGTCCGGGGAGGGACGGGGAGCTGTTTTTT. Translation gives CASSPGRDGELFF.

The sample holds many counts of this clonotype. The chain has TRBV6-1 and TRBJ2-1; D tentatively reads TRBD1 or TRBD2 (5 bases each). In germline, CDR1 is MNHNS, CDR2 SASEGT. Trimming left V 3 bases short and J 6 bases short, with 18 bases between. The CDR3 consists of 16 residues. The CDR3 coding sequence is TGTGCCAGCAGTGAGAGTATGGGGCCGAGGGCCAATGAGCAGTTCTTC. It translates to CASSESMGPRANEQFF.

This clonotype was found a few times. This chain connects TRBV12-3 or TRBV12-4 to TRBJ1-3; D remains unclear. CDR3 length: 14 residues. V shed 5 bases and J shed 3 bases, with 11 bases lying between them. The chain's CDR3 is CASSPLWVGNTIYF. The DNA of the CDR3 is TGTGCCAGCAGTCCCCTCTGGGTTGGAAACACCATATATTTT.

This clonotype has ten or more counts. The V gene is TRBV6-5, the J gene TRBJ2-3; D may be TRBD1 or TRBD2 (5 bases each). Between the trimmed V and J ends, which lost 0 bases and 0 bases, there was a span of 16 bases. The CDR3 is made up of 18 amino acids. CDR1 and CDR2 (germline): MNHEY, SVGAGI. Written as DNA, the CDR3 is TGTGCCAGCAGTTACTCGGCCTGGGATCGGGGCAGCACAGATACGCAGTATTTT. Protein product: CASSYSAWDRGSTDTQYF.

This clonotype was seen ten or more times. The chain combines TRBV20-1 with TRBJ2-7; D is undetermined. The CDR3 consists of 13 residues. The V end was cut by 0 bases, the J end by 0 bases, with 6 bases between. CDR1 and CDR2 from the germline V gene are DFQATT and SNEGSKA (reference sequence). The CDR3 sequence: CSARDSVSYEQYF. CDR3 bases: TGCAGTGCTAGAGATAGTGTCTCCTACGAGCAGTACTTC.